These T cell receptor beta chains were read from a single sample in a study of T-cell memory formation after mild COVID-19. One entry per CDR3 protein results from TCRdb running MiXCR on the 5' RACE reads. The table includes 44,000 or so distinct CDR3 sequences, approximately 9.6% detected once. The sequencing sample was made of PBMCs or a T cell subset sorted from them (not recorded which). The receptors derive from an adult woman who had mild COVID-19 (a few samples of this study predate the infection). Cell type and time point are not known. Both conserved end residues are part of each CDR3. The D gene is left open where the match is weak. Clone size appears in some rows only: once, few, many, or a class for an expanded clone.

d_call: NA
v_call: TRBV24-1
j_call: TRBJ2-5
clone_size: few
cdr3_aa: CATSASPTTSQETQYF
cdr3_nt: TGTGCCACCAGTGCCTCACCGACGACTTCCCAAGAGACCCAGTACTTC

d_call: TRBD1
v_call: TRBV7-2
j_call: TRBJ2-3
clone_size: many
cdr3_aa: CASSTTGTGGVTQYF
cdr3_nt: TGTGCCAGCAGCACTACCGGGACAGGGGGCGTTACGCAGTATTTT

d_call: NA
v_call: TRBV24-1
j_call: TRBJ2-2
clone_size: NA
cdr3_aa: CATSGPRGDTGELFF
cdr3_nt: TGTGCCACCAGTGGGCCCAGGGGGGACACCGGGGAGCTGTTTTTT

d_call: NA
v_call: TRBV6-2/TRBV6-3
j_call: TRBJ1-5
clone_size: few
cdr3_aa: CASRTLYNQPQHF
cdr3_nt: TGTGCCAGCAGGACCCTTTACAATCAGCCCCAGCATTTT

d_call: TRBD1
v_call: TRBV5-1
j_call: TRBJ1-1
clone_size: NA
cdr3_aa: CASSWGQSNTEAFF
cdr3_nt: TGCGCCAGCAGCTGGGGACAGTCGAACACTGAAGCTTTCTTT

d_call: NA
v_call: TRBV20-1
j_call: TRBJ2-5
clone_size: many
cdr3_aa: CSASGGRETQYF
cdr3_nt: TGCAGTGCTAGCGGGGGCCGAGAGACCCAGTACTTC

d_call: TRBD1
v_call: TRBV7-6
j_call: TRBJ1-3
clone_size: NA
cdr3_aa: CASSSQTGGTSGNTIYF
cdr3_nt: TGTGCCAGCAGCTCCCAGACAGGGGGCACCTCTGGAAACACCATATATTTT

d_call: NA
v_call: TRBV5-1
j_call: TRBJ1-1
clone_size: NA
cdr3_aa: CASSFGGGRRNTEAFF
cdr3_nt: TGCGCCAGCAGCTTCGGAGGGGGGCGAAGGAACACTGAAGCTTTCTTT

d_call: NA
v_call: TRBV20-1
j_call: TRBJ1-1
clone_size: few
cdr3_aa: CSARKAAEAFF
cdr3_nt: TGCAGTGCTAGGAAAGCGGCTGAAGCTTTCTTT

d_call: TRBD2
v_call: TRBV18
j_call: TRBJ2-1
clone_size: many
cdr3_aa: CASSPLPGLAGGQLNEQFF
cdr3_nt: TGTGCCAGCTCACCCCTCCCGGGACTAGCGGGAGGTCAACTGAATGAGCAGTTCTTC

d_call: TRBD2
v_call: TRBV10-3
j_call: TRBJ2-3
clone_size: NA
cdr3_aa: CASQTSGGPDTQYF
cdr3_nt: TGTGCCAGCCAAACTAGCGGGGGGCCAGATACGCAGTATTTT

d_call: NA
v_call: TRBV20-1
j_call: TRBJ1-2
clone_size: few
cdr3_aa: CSGSGGVRGYTF
cdr3_nt: TGCAGTGGGAGCGGGGGGGTGCGAGGCTACACCTTC

d_call: NA
v_call: TRBV6-5
j_call: TRBJ1-4
clone_size: few
cdr3_aa: CASSYSGEKLFF
cdr3_nt: TGTGCCAGCAGTTACTCGGGTGAAAAACTGTTTTTT

d_call: TRBD1
v_call: TRBV6-6
j_call: TRBJ1-5
clone_size: NA
cdr3_aa: CASSLRGGDQPQHF
cdr3_nt: TGTGCCAGCAGCCTCAGGGGGGGCGATCAGCCCCAGCATTTT

d_call: TRBD2
v_call: TRBV9
j_call: TRBJ2-7
clone_size: NA
cdr3_aa: CASSVAGTSYEQYF
cdr3_nt: TGTGCCAGCAGCGTAGCAGGGACTAGCTACGAGCAGTACTTC

d_call: TRBD1
v_call: TRBV12-3/TRBV12-4
j_call: TRBJ1-1
clone_size: many
cdr3_aa: CASSYTGTGGTEAFF
cdr3_nt: TGTGCCAGCAGTTACACCGGGACAGGGGGCACTGAAGCTTTCTTT

d_call: NA
v_call: TRBV12-3/TRBV12-4
j_call: TRBJ1-2
clone_size: few
cdr3_aa: CASSLGPGVGSYGYTF
cdr3_nt: TGTGCCAGCAGTTTAGGCCCCGGGGTCGGTAGCTATGGCTACACCTTC